The source of this T cell receptor beta chain is a study of blood T cells in healthy people across ages. Findings and limits, study-wide: Higher diversity and more naive CD4+ cells were features of long-lived donors, compared to aged donors. A roughly linear age-dependent decrease characterized TCR beta diversity per million T cells. It was held that diversity estimates obtained from one million T cells represented underestimates.

With each sample, at least 5 micrograms of total RNA were extracted. Together with a sample-barcoded 5' primer, a J-beta primer mix was included in a second PCR lasting about 6 to 11 cycles. A single record per CDR3 protein comes from TCRdb applying MiXCR to the 5' RACE reads. The table has around 690,000 distinct CDR3 sequences, roughly 50% seen once. Per germline, CDR1 LGHDT and CDR2 YNNKEL (reference sequence). CDR3 length equals 15 residues. V dropped 4 bases and J dropped 6; count of bases not matched to a gene: 7. As concerns this clonotype: Its antigen is undetermined.

Sequencing was carried out using blood. This chain links TRBV3-1 with TRBJ2-1; 9 nucleotides line up with TRBD2. The receptor was isolated from a man in his sixties in good health. The CDR3 loop reads CASSPVSGGSNEQFF. CDR3 bases: TGTGCCAGCAGCCCCGTCAGCGGGGGGAGCAATGAGCAGTTCTTC.